This T cell receptor (beta chain) was identified during a study of OX40 agonist ivuxolimab in advanced cancers. This CDR3 contains 14 residues. CDR1 and CDR2 (germline): SGHTA, FQGNSA. V was clipped by 2 bases and J by 3 bases, with 8 bases between them. Sequencing was performed with immunoSEQ multiplex PCR; in TCRdb, only in-frame clones are kept and a portion is missing. This sample yields under 85,000 clones, of which around 87% are seen a single time; roughly 2.5% belongs to the top ten. The source is an adult with an advanced solid tumor such as melanoma, head and neck, liver or kidney cancer. The sample consisted of CD4+ or CD8+ T cells sorted from blood, taken in a trial of the OX40 agonist ivuxolimab. This chain links TRBV7-2 with TRBJ1-5; unclear D gene. CDR3 bases: TGTGCCAGCAGCTTAAGCGGGTACAATCAGCCCCAGCATTTT. This gives the protein CASSLSGYNQPQHF.